One sample yielded the 8 T cell receptor beta chains listed below, sequenced in a study of control samples from healthy donors and cancer patients. Sequencing was performed with immunoSEQ multiplex PCR; in TCRdb, only in-frame clones are kept and a portion is missing. The table has roughly 400,000 clones, more than 80% seen once; the top ten hold 5% to 7%. Material: PBMCs. These receptors all come from a man aged 35 to 55 with head and neck cancer.

This sequence joins TRBV27 and TRBJ2-2; D unclear. The CDR3 sequence is 16 residues long. V was cut by 1 base and J by 1 base, with 10 bases left in between. Germline CDR1 and CDR2: MNHEY and SMNVEV (reference sequence). The CDR3 DNA reads as TGTGCCAGCAGTTTATTCTCCCTATTGAACACCGGGGAGCTGTTTTTT. It encodes CASSLFSLLNTGELFF.

This sequence joins TRBV6-5 and TRBJ2-5; D is perhaps TRBD1 (5 bases). The V and J ends lost 6 bases and 7 bases respectively, with 21 bases between them. The CDR3 runs 15 residues. CDR1 and CDR2 (germline): MNHEY, SVGAGI. The CDR3 coding sequence is TGTGCCAGCAGGGGGCTGGACCTACTCCGGACGACCCAGTACTTC. Its translation is CASRGLDLLRTTQYF.

The V gene is TRBV6-5, the J gene TRBJ1-2; no definite D call. CDR1 is MNHEY and CDR2 is SVGAGI in the germline V gene. The CDR3 consists of 13 residues. V was cut by 6 bases and J by 8 bases, with 16 bases left in between. The CDR3 spells CASSSGHTRGYTF. CDR3 in DNA: TGTGCCAGCAGCTCGGGCCACACCAGAGGCTACACCTTC.

The rearrangement uses TRBV6-2 or TRBV6-3 and TRBJ1-5; D is unresolved. CDR3 length equals 16 residues. The V end lost 4 bases, the J end lost 1 base, and 14 bases lay between the germline ends. Germline lookup yields CDR1 MNHEY and CDR2 SVGEGT. CDR3 residues: CASSSGYPSSNQPQHF. CDR3 bases: TGTGCCAGCAGTTCGGGGTATCCCTCGAGCAATCAGCCCCAGCATTTT.

A few counts support this clone. The chain uses TRBV3-1 (or the pseudogene TRBV3-2) and TRBJ2-5, with 9 bases lining up with TRBD2. The trim removed 1 base at V and 1 base at J, leaving 13 bases unmatched. Germline V lookup: CDR1 LGHDT, CDR2 YNNKEL (reference sequence). The CDR3 extends over 19 amino acids. CDR3 sequence: CASSQGLRDKRGAQETQYF. The CDR3 DNA follows: TGTGCCAGCAGCCAAGGATTACGGGATAAGCGGGGGGCCCAAGAGACCCAGTACTTC.

This clone was detected once. The CDR3 DNA reads TGCAGCGTTGGGGACAGGGATTGGGTGGAGACCCAGTACTTC. It encodes CSVGDRDWVETQYF. The rearrangement uses TRBV29-1 and TRBJ2-5, with 9 bases lining up with TRBD1. The CDR3 loop spans 14 amino acids. Germline values: CDR1 SQVTM, CDR2 ANQGSEA. J gave up 5 bases and V 4 bases, and 8 bases lay outside the gene matches.

V is TRBV4-2 and J is TRBJ2-1; maybe TRBD2 (5 bases). V was pared by 2 bases and J by 5 bases, with 7 bases between. CDR1 is LGHNA, CDR2 YNFKEQ, per germline. This CDR3 contains 13 residues. The CDR3 is CASSQPGNNEQFF. In nucleotides, the CDR3 is TGTGCCAGCAGCCAACCGGGAAACAATGAGCAGTTCTTC.

The chain joins TRBV30 to TRBJ1-5; D remains unclear. Trimming removed 4 bases from V and 5 bases from J, with 12 bases in between. The CDR3 consists of 13 residues. Germline V gives CDR1 GTSNPN, CDR2 SVGIG (reference sequence). CDR3 sequence (DNA): TGTGCCTGGACCAGCAGGCGAGATCAGCCCCAGCATTTT. Translating it yields CAWTSRRDQPQHF.